One T cell receptor (beta chain) is described in this entry. Trimming took off 11 bases at V and 1 base at J, with 14 bases between the two ends. The germline gives CDR1 SEHNR, CDR2 FQNEAQ (reference sequence). This CDR3 contains 13 residues. Only in-frame clones appear in the TCRdb table, and some are missing; sequencing was by immunoSEQ multiplex PCR. Among 180,000 or so clones listed, approximately 85% were seen once. The record originates from a study of blood T cell repertoires in COVID-19. This clonotype was sampled from a man aged 35 to 55 with acute COVID-19. V is TRBV7-9 and J is TRBJ2-5; maybe TRBD1 (5 bases). Sequencing was performed on PBMCs or T cells enriched from blood (not recorded which). Written as DNA, the CDR3 is TGTGCCGGCCAGATCAGGGCCCAAGAGACCCAGTACTTC. Encoded protein: CAGQIRAQETQYF.